One sample yielded the 3 T cell receptor beta chains listed below, sequenced in a study of regulatory T cells in long-lasting Graves disease. Specified time point: persistent/refractory GD, antithyroid drugs over 5 years with positive TRAb. Following extraction of RNA from PBMCs, that RNA was used to make the TCR library. Library construction for TCR beta used iRepertoire HTBI primers and Arm-PCR of CDR3 regions. TCRdb processed the multiplex PCR reads anew with MiXCR; each CDR3 protein has one entry. The sample gives some 370,000 distinct CDR3 sequences, roughly 24% of which show up once; 25% to 35% is in the top ten. The specimen was peripheral blood mononuclear cells (PBMCs), collected when the disease was refractory, from a patient treated with antithyroid drugs. The source of these receptors is a woman between 40 and 50 years old with Graves disease.

Details on this clonotype: This may come from a read error, since a much larger clone is one base off. This chain links TRBV27 with TRBJ1-2, with D perhaps matching TRBD1 (6 bases). Germline V gives CDR1 MNHEY, CDR2 SMNVEV (reference sequence). The CDR3 covers 13 residues. The V gene lost 2 bases and the J gene lost 4 bases, with 8 bases spanning the gap. The CDR3 here is CASSLRGAYGYTF. The CDR3 coding sequence is TGTGCCAGCAGTTTAAGGGGGGCCTATGGCTACACCTTC.

The sample holds a few counts of this clonotype. The chain combines TRBV20-1 with TRBJ2-5, with TRBD1 as a possible D gene (5 bases). This CDR3 contains 14 residues. V lost 0 bases and J lost 1, with 9 bases in between. Germline-derived CDR1 and CDR2 are DFQATT and SNEGSKA (reference sequence). CDR3 residues: CSAREGAVQETQYF. The CDR3 coding sequence is TGCAGTGCTAGAGAAGGGGCAGTCCAAGAGACCCAGTACTTC.

The V call is TRBV7-9, the J call TRBJ2-3; TRBD2 is a possible D gene (5 bases). CDR1 and CDR2 (germline): SEHNR, FQNEAQ (reference sequence). CDR3 length: 13 amino acids. V was trimmed by 5 bases and J by 7 bases, leaving 13 bases between them. CDR3: CASSVGLSNTQYF. DNA for the CDR3: TGTGCCAGCAGCGTTGGACTCTCGAATACGCAGTATTTT.